The text below deals with one TCR beta chain. This entry is derived from a study of shared clonotypes between healthy human individuals. The table came from immunoSEQ multiplex PCR; TCRdb's copy has only in-frame clones and leaves some out. The table lists more than 1,200,000 clones, approximately 98.5% of them singletons. The CDR3 runs 15 residues. Trimming shortened V by 2 bases and J by 4 bases, and 11 bases separated the two germline ends. CDR1 MDHEN and CDR2 SYDVKM come from the germline V gene. Source material: naive CD4+ T cells sorted from blood. Subset specified: CD45RA+ positively selected. This clonotype originated in a man between 25 and 39 years old in good health. The chain couples TRBV28 to TRBJ1-4; no reliable D call. The DNA of the CDR3 is TGTGCCAGCAGTTTAATCGGACGGAATAATGAAAAACTGTTTTTT. It translates to CASSLIGRNNEKLFF. The entire variable domain, with the rest obtained from reference TRBV28 and TRBJ1-4, is as follows: DVKVTQSSRYLVKRTGEKVFLECVQDMDHENMFWYRQDPGLGLRLIYFSYDVKMKEKGDIPEGYSVSREKKERFSLILESASTNQTSMYLCASSLIGRNNEKLFFGSGTQLSVL.